This record concerns one T cell receptor beta chain sequence. Antigen: not known. CDR1 is KGHSH, CDR2 LQKENI, per germline. V dropped 5 bases and J dropped 2; count of bases not matched to a gene: 5. CDR3 length: 14 residues. Method: immunoSEQ multiplex PCR; TCRdb's copy keeps in-frame clones and lacks some. The top ten clones hold 0.7% to 0.85% of a sample with fewer than 400,000 clones, 86% of them seen once. The data stem from a study of cytomegalovirus exposure and HLA in healthy donors. Study results and limitations: The study recorded fewer than 200 TCR beta chains that were cytomegalovirus-associated. In vitro confirmation showed three CMV-associated chains to be CMV antigen specific. First-cohort TCR clusters tended to co-occur in the roughly 120 validation repertoires, a later analysis found.

The chain couples TRBV18 to TRBJ2-7; 8 bases line up with TRBD2. The specimen sequenced was PBMCs. The sequence came from a young woman in good health and CMV-seronegative. The CDR3 nucleotides read TGTGCCAGCTCAGTTAGCGGGGCCCCCTACGAGCAGTACTTC. Translation: CASSVSGAPYEQYF.